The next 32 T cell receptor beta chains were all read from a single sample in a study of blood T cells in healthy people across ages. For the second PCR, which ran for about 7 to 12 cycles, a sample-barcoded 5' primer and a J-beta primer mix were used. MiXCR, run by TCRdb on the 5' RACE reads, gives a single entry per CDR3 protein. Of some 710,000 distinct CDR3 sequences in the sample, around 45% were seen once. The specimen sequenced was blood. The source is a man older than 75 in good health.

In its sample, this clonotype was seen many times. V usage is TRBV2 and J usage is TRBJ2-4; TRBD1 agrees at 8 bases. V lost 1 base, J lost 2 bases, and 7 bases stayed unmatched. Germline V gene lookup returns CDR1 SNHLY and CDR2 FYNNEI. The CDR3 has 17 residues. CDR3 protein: CASSEEQGATTKNIQYF. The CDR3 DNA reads TGTGCCAGCAGTGAAGAGCAGGGGGCTACAACCAAAAACATTCAGTACTTC. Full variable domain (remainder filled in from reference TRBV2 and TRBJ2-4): EPEVTQTPSHQVTQMGQEVILRCVPISNHLYFYWYRQILGQKVEFLVSFYNNEISEKSEIFDDQFSVERPDGSNFTLKIRSTKLEDSAMYFCASSEEQGATTKNIQYFGAGTRLSVL.

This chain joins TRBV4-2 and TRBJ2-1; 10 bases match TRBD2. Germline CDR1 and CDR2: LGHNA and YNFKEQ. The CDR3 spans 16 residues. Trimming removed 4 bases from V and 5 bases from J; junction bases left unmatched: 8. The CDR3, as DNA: TGTGCCAGCAGCCCAGAGGGGACTAGCGTGCACAATGAGCAGTTCTTC. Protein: CASSPEGTSVHNEQFF.

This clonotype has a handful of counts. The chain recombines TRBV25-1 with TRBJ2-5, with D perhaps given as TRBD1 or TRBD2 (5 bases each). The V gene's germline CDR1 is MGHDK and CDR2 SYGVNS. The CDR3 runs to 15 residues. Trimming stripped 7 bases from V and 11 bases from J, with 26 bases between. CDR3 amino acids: CASIATRGVGNEQYF. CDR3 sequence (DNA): TGTGCCAGCATCGCAACGAGAGGGGTAGGAAATGAGCAGTACTTC.

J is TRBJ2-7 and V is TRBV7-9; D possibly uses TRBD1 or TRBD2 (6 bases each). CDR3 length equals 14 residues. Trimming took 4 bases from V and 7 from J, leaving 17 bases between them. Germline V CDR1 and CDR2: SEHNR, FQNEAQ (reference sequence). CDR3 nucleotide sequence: TGTGCCAGCAGCTCACGCGGGACACCCCTGGAGCAGTACTTC. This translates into CASSSRGTPLEQYF.

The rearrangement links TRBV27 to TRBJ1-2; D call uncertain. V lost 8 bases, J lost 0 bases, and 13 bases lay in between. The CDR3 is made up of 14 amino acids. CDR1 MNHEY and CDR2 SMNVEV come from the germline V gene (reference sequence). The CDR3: CASSSTVSNYGYTF. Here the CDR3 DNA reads TGTGCCAGCTCATCGACGGTGTCTAACTATGGCTACACCTTC.

The CDR3 DNA follows: TGCGCCAGCAGCGCACGGACCGCTAACTCCTACGAGCAGTACTTC. It encodes CASSARTANSYEQYF. The chain uses TRBV5-1 and TRBJ2-7; D unclear. The germline gives CDR1 SGHRS, CDR2 YFSETQ. CDR3 length: 15 amino acids. Trimming cost V 4 bases and J 0 bases, with 14 bases left between them.

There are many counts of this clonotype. The CDR3 protein is CSARDGAGTPYEQYF. The CDR3, as DNA: TGCAGTGCTAGAGATGGGGCCGGGACCCCATACGAGCAGTACTTC. V and J are TRBV20-1 and TRBJ2-7; possibly TRBD1 or TRBD2 for D (5 bases each). In germline, CDR1 is DFQATT, CDR2 SNEGSKA (reference sequence). The V and J ends lost 0 bases and 4 bases respectively, with 16 bases between them. This CDR3 region has 15 residues.

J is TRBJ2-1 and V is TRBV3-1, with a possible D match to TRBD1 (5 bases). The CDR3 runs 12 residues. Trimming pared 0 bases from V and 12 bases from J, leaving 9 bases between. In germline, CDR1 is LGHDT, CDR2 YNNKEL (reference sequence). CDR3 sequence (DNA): TGTGCCAGCAGCCAAGATAGTAGGGGGCAGTTCTTC. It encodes CASSQDSRGQFF.

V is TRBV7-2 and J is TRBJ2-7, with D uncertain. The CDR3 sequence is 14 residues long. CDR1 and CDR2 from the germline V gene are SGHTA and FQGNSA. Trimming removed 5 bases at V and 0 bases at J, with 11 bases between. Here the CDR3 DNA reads TGTGCCAGCAGCGTCGGACCTAGCTCCTACGAGCAGTACTTC. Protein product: CASSVGPSSYEQYF.

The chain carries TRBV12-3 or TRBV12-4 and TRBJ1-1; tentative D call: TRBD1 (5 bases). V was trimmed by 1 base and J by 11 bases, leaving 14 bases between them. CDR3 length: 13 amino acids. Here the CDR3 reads CASSLGGGLAAFF. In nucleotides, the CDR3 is TGTGCCAGCAGTTTAGGGGGGGGTTTAGCGGCTTTCTTT.

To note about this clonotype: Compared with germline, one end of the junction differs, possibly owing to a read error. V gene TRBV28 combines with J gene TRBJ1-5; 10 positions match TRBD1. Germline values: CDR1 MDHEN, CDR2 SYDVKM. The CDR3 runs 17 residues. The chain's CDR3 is CASSLLRDRGSNQPQHF. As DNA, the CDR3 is TGCGCCAGCAGCCTACTCCGGGACAGGGGAAGCAATCAGCCCCAGCATTTT.

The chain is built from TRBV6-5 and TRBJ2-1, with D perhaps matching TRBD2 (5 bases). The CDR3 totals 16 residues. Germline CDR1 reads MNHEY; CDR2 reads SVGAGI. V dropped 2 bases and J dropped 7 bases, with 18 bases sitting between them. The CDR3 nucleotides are TGTGCCAGCAGTTACAGGGCGGAAGGGAGCCTGAATGAGCAGTTCTTC. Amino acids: CASSYRAEGSLNEQFF.

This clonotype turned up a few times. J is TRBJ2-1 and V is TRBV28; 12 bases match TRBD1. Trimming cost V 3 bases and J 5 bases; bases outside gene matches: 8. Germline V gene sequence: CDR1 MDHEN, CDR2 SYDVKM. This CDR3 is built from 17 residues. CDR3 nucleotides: TGTGCCAGCAGTTTTTCCGGGGGGGACAGGGGGCACAATGAGCAGTTCTTC. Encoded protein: CASSFSGGDRGHNEQFF.

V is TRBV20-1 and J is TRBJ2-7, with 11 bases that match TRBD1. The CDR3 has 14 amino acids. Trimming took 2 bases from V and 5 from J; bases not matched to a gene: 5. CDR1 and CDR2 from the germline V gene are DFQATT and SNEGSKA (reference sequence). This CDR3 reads CSARPGQGVHEQYF. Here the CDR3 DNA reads TGCAGTGCTAGACCGGGACAGGGGGTCCACGAGCAGTACTTC.

This CDR3 reads CVSCGTENQPQHF. The CDR3 nucleotides are TGTGTCAGCTGTGGGACGGAAAATCAGCCCCAGCATTTT. The chain is built from TRBV10-3 and TRBJ1-5; D possibly corresponds to TRBD1 (5 bases). Germline values: CDR1 ENHRY, CDR2 SYGVKD. The CDR3 covers 13 residues.

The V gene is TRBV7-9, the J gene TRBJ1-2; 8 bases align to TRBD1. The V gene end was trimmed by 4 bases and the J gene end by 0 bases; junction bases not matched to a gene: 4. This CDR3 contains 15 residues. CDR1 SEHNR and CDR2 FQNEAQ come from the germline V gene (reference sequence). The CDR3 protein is CASSSSDRANYGYTF. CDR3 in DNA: TGTGCCAGCAGCTCTTCGGACAGGGCTAACTATGGCTACACCTTC.

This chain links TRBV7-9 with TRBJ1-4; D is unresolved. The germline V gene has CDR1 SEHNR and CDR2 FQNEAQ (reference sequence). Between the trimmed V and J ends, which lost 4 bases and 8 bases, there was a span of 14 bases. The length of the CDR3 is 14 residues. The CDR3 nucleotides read TGTGCCAGCAGCTCCCCCGTAGCGAAGGAAAAACTGTTTTTT. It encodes CASSSPVAKEKLFF.

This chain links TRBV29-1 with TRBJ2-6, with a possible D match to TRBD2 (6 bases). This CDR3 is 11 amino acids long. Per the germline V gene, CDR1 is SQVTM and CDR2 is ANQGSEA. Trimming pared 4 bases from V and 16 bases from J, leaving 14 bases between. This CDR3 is CSVANRDSLTF. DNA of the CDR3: TGCAGCGTTGCGAATCGGGACTCTCTGACTTTC.

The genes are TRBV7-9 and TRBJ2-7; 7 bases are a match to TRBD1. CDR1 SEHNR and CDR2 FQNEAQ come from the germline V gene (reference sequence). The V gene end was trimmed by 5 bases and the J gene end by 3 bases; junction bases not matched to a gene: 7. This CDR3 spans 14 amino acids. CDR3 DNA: TGTGCCAGCAGCCCAGGGGGACACATCTACGAGCAGTACTTC. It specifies CASSPGGHIYEQYF.

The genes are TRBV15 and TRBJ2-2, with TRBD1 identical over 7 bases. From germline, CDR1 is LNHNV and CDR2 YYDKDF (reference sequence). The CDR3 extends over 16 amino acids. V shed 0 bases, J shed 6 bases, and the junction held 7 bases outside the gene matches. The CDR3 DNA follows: TGTGCCACCAGCAGAGATCTAGACAGGGTCGCCGGGGAGCTGTTTTTT. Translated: CATSRDLDRVAGELFF. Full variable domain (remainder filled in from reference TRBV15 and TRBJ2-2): DAMVIQNPRYQVTQFGKPVTLSCSQTLNHNVMYWYQQKSSQAPKLLFHYYDKDFNNEADTPDNFQSRRPNTSFCFLDIRSPGLGDTAMYLCATSRDLDRVAGELFFGEGSRLTVL.

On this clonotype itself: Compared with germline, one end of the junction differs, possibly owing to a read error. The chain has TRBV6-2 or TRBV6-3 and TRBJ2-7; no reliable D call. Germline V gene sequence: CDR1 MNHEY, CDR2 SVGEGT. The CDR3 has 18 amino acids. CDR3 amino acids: CASSYGLSRPVLNYEQCF. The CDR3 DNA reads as TGTGCCAGCAGTTACGGGCTTAGTCGACCAGTCCTAAACTACGAGCAGTGCTTC.

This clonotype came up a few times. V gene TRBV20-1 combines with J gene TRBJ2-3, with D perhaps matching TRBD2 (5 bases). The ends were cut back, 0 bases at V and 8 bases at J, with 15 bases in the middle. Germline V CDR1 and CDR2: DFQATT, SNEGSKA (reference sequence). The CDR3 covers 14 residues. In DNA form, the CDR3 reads TGCAGTGCTAGAGATCTTCGCGGGTCAGGTACGCAGTATTTT. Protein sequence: CSARDLRGSGTQYF.

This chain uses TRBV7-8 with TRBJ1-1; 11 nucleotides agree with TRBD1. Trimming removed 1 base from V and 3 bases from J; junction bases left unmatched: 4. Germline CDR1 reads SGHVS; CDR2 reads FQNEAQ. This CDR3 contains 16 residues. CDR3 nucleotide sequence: TGTGCCAGCAGCTTAGGGGACAGGGGGGTGGACACTGAAGCTTTCTTT. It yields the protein CASSLGDRGVDTEAFF.

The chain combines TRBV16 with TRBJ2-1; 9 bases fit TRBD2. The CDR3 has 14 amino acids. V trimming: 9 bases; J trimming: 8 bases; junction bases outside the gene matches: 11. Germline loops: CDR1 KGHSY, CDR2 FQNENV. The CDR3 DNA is TGTGCCAGGACCGGGGGACTAGCAGTCGATGAGCAGTTCTTC. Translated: CARTGGLAVDEQFF.

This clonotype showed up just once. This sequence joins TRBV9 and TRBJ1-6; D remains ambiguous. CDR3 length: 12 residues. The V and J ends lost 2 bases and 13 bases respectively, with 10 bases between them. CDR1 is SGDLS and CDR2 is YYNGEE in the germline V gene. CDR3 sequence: CASSVREWPLHF. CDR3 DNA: TGTGCCAGCAGCGTCCGGGAATGGCCCCTCCACTTT.

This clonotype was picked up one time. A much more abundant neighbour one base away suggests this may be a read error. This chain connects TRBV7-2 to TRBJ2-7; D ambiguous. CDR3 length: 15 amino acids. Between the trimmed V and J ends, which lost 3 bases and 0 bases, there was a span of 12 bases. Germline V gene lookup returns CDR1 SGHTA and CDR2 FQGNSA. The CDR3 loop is CASSFHIQISYEQYF. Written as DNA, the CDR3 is TGTGCCAGCAGCTTCCACATCCAAATCTCCTACGAGCAGTACTTC.

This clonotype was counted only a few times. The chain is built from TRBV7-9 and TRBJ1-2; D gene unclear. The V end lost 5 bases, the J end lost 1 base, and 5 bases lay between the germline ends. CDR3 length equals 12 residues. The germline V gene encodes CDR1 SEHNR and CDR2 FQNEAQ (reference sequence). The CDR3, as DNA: TGTGCCAGCAGCGAGCTTAACTATGGCTACACCTTC. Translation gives CASSELNYGYTF.

CDR3 nucleotides: TGTGCCAGCAGCGTTCGGGGCAGGGGACAAGAGTCCCAGTACTTC. It encodes CASSVRGRGQESQYF. The J gene is TRBJ2-4, the V gene TRBV12-3 or TRBV12-4; D is perhaps TRBD1 (6 bases). V lost 6 bases and J 13 bases, leaving 25 bases between the germline ends. The CDR3 is 15 amino acids.

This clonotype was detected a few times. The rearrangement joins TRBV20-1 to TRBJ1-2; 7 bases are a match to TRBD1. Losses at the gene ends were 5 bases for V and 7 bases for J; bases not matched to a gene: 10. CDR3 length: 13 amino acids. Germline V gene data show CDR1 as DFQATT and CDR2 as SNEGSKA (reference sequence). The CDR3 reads CSAQGTAAGGYTF. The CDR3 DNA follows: TGCAGTGCTCAGGGGACAGCTGCGGGTGGCTACACCTTC.

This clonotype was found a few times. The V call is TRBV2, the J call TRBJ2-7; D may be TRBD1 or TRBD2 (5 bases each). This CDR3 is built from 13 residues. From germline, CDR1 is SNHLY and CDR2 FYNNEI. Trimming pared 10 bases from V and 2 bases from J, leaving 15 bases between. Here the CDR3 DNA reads TGTGCCACTAGGGGCGGGCTGCCCTACGAGCAGTACTTC. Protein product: CATRGGLPYEQYF.

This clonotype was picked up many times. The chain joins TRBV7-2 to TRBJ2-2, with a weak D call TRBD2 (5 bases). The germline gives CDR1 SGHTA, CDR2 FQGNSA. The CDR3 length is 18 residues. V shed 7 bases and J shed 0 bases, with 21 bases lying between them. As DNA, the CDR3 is TGTGCCAGCACCCCACAGCAGAGTAGCGCAACGAACACCGGGGAGCTGTTTTTT. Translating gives CASTPQQSSATNTGELFF.

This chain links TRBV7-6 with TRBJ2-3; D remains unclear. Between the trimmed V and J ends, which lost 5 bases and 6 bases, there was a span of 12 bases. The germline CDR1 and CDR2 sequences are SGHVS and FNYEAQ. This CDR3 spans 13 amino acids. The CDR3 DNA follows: TGTGCCAGCAGCCGCCCGACTCAGGATACGCAGTATTTT. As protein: CASSRPTQDTQYF.